A selection of T cell receptor beta chains follows, all from one sample in a study of T-cell memory formation after mild COVID-19. Via MiXCR, TCRdb re-called the 5' RACE reads, giving one row per CDR3 protein. There are under 300,000 distinct CDR3 sequences in the sample; about 17% occur only once, and 3.5% lies in the top ten. Sequences were obtained from PBMCs or a T cell subset sorted from them (not recorded which). These receptor sequences come from a man aged 18 to 35 who had mild COVID-19 (a few samples of this study predate the infection). Cell type and time point are not known. CDR3s include the opening cysteine and the closing phenylalanine or tryptophan. D genes are given only for firm matches. Rows may omit the clone size; those that give it use once, few, many or a size class.

TRBV3-1	-	-	TRBJ1-1	CASSQGGRGAFF	TGTGCCAGCAGCCAGGGAGGTAGAGGAGCTTTCTTT
TRBV20-1	-	-	TRBJ2-1	CSAYEQFF	TGCAGTGCCTATGAGCAGTTCTTC
TRBV4-3	-	-	TRBJ2-1	CASSQDKGSYNEQFF	TGCGCCAGCAGCCAAGATAAGGGCTCCTACAATGAGCAGTTCTTC
TRBV20-1	TRBD2	-	TRBJ2-5	CSARPWTSAETQYF	TGCAGTGCTAGACCCTGGACTAGCGCAGAGACCCAGTACTTC
TRBV9	-	few	TRBJ2-2	CASSVRDPGELFF	TGTGCCAGCAGCGTACGAGACCCCGGGGAGCTGTTTTTT
TRBV20-1	-	-	TRBJ1-2	CSVLNNYGYTF	TGCAGTGTCCTAAATAACTATGGCTACACCTTC
TRBV5-1	-	few	TRBJ1-2	CASSLEPEYGYTF	TGCGCCAGCAGCTTGGAGCCGGAGTATGGCTACACCTTC
TRBV5-6	-	-	TRBJ1-5	CASSFWDGSNQPQHF	TGTGCCAGCAGCTTTTGGGACGGTAGCAATCAGCCCCAGCATTTT
TRBV11-2	-	-	TRBJ2-1	CASSARLETWGAAYNEQFF	TGTGCCAGCAGCGCTCGACTGGAGACCTGGGGGGCGGCCTACAATGAGCAGTTCTTC
TRBV6-6	TRBD1	once	TRBJ1-2	CASSYSLGGGASGYTF	TGTGCCAGCAGTTACTCGTTGGGAGGGGGCGCTTCTGGCTACACCTTC
TRBV5-1	TRBD1	few	TRBJ1-2	CASSLVVQGELDYGYTF	TGCGCCAGCAGCTTGGTAGTACAGGGGGAGCTTGACTATGGCTACACCTTC
TRBV2	-	-	TRBJ2-7	CASSSQTGTPVGEQYF	TGTGCCAGCAGCTCCCAAACCGGGACCCCGGTCGGTGAGCAGTACTTC
TRBV5-4	-	-	TRBJ2-3	CASSWGTAGNTDTQYF	TGTGCCAGCAGCTGGGGGACGGCGGGGAACACAGATACGCAGTATTTT
TRBV12-3/TRBV12-4	-	-	TRBJ1-1	CASSSSVRGTEAFF	TGTGCCAGCAGTTCTTCCGTCCGGGGCACTGAAGCTTTCTTT
TRBV5-1	-	-	TRBJ1-1	CASSLDPGPTEAFF	TGCGCCAGCAGCTTGGACCCAGGGCCCACTGAAGCTTTCTTT
TRBV28	TRBD1	few	TRBJ1-6	CASSQFTGGYPPLHF	TGTGCCAGCAGCCAATTTACAGGGGGATATCCACCCCTCCACTTT
TRBV7-2	-	few	TRBJ1-6	CASSLTVTGSASALHF	TGTGCCAGCAGCCTAACGGTGACAGGTTCCGCTTCGGCCCTCCACTTT
TRBV18	-	-	TRBJ2-7	CASSPADQSEQYF	TGTGCCAGCTCACCGGCCGACCAGAGCGAGCAGTACTTC
TRBV5-1	-	few	TRBJ1-6	CASSLGRETNSPLHF	TGCGCCAGCAGCTTGGGGCGAGAGACAAATTCACCCCTCCACTTT
TRBV9	-	-	TRBJ1-5	CASIERNGNQPQHF	TGTGCCAGCATAGAAAGAAATGGCAATCAGCCCCAGCATTTT
TRBV12-3/TRBV12-4	-	-	TRBJ2-7	CASSLRQGAEQYF	TGTGCCAGCAGTTTGCGGCAGGGAGCCGAGCAGTACTTC
TRBV20-1	TRBD1	-	TRBJ1-2	CSADRDRERGYTF	TGCAGTGCTGACCGGGACAGGGAGCGGGGCTACACCTTC
TRBV11-2	TRBD1	-	TRBJ1-2	CASSLGRGLGYGYTF	TGTGCCAGCAGCTTAGGCAGGGGGCTGGGCTATGGCTACACCTTC
TRBV9	-	-	TRBJ1-6	CASSVARRVTGYSPLHF	TGTGCCAGCAGCGTAGCTCGTAGGGTAACGGGTTATTCACCCCTCCACTTT
TRBV28	TRBD1	-	TRBJ1-1	CASSPPDRGRRTEAFF	TGTGCCAGCAGTCCCCCGGACAGGGGAAGGAGGACTGAAGCTTTCTTT
TRBV7-2	TRBD2	many	TRBJ2-3	CASSSERGVRTQYF	TGTGCCAGCAGCTCTGAGCGGGGGGTCCGTACGCAGTATTTT
TRBV7-2	-	few	TRBJ2-7	CASSPVGRGQNEQYF	TGTGCCAGCAGCCCTGTGGGGCGGGGTCAGAACGAGCAGTACTTC
TRBV12-3/TRBV12-4	-	-	TRBJ2-5	CASTVFRGAPQQTQYF	TGTGCCAGCACCGTGTTCCGGGGCGCTCCCCAGCAGACCCAGTACTTC
TRBV5-1	TRBD1	-	TRBJ2-6	CASSWGGQGSAGANVLTF	TGCGCCAGCAGCTGGGGGGGACAGGGAAGTGCTGGGGCCAACGTCCTGACTTTC
TRBV2	-	few	TRBJ2-7	CASLNSLYEQYF	TGTGCCAGCTTGAACAGTTTATACGAGCAGTACTTC
TRBV6-2/TRBV6-3	-	-	TRBJ2-7	CASRRGGSSYEQYF	TGTGCCAGCAGGAGGGGCGGCAGCTCCTACGAGCAGTACTTC
TRBV14	-	few	TRBJ1-1	CASSLSGGWGTEAFF	TGTGCCAGCAGCCTAAGCGGGGGCTGGGGCACTGAAGCTTTCTTT
TRBV18	-	few	TRBJ1-2	CASSPRSGDTNYGYTF	TGTGCCAGCTCACCCCGGTCAGGTGATACTAACTATGGCTACACCTTC
TRBV2	TRBD1	few	TRBJ2-1	CASSAPGTAYNEQFF	TGTGCCAGCAGTGCCCCCGGGACAGCCTACAATGAGCAGTTCTTC
TRBV7-9	-	-	TRBJ2-1	CASSSNRDMGYNEQFF	TGTGCCAGCAGCTCGAACCGGGACATGGGCTACAATGAGCAGTTCTTC
TRBV5-1	TRBD2	-	TRBJ2-1	CASSLGGGSSYNEQFF	TGCGCCAGCAGCCTTGGGGGAGGGAGTTCATACAATGAGCAGTTCTTC
TRBV5-1	TRBD1	few	TRBJ2-3	CASSPTGGADTQYF	TGCGCCAGCAGCCCGACAGGGGGCGCGGATACGCAGTATTTT
TRBV6-2/TRBV6-3	-	many	TRBJ1-5	CASGFGADSNQPQHF	TGTGCCAGCGGGTTTGGGGCCGATAGCAATCAGCCCCAGCATTTT
TRBV5-1	-	-	TRBJ2-1	CASSLGLATGYNEQFF	TGCGCCAGCAGCTTGGGCCTAGCAACTGGATACAATGAGCAGTTCTTC
TRBV11-2	-	many	TRBJ2-5	CASSEQVQETQYF	TGTGCCAGCAGTGAACAGGTCCAAGAGACCCAGTACTTC
TRBV5-6	TRBD1	few	TRBJ2-5	CASSLGRGRRETQYF	TGTGCCAGCAGCTTGGGAAGGGGGCGGCGAGAGACCCAGTACTTC
TRBV18	-	-	TRBJ1-4	CASSPPRRGNEKLFF	TGTGCCAGCTCACCACCACGCAGGGGAAATGAAAAACTGTTTTTT
TRBV7-9	-	-	TRBJ2-2	CASIPWGGANTGELFF	TGTGCCAGCATCCCCTGGGGCGGGGCGAACACCGGGGAGCTGTTTTTT
TRBV3-1	TRBD2	few	TRBJ2-5	CASSLQAGGPETQYF	TGTGCCAGCAGCCTACAAGCGGGGGGGCCAGAGACCCAGTACTTC
TRBV6-1	-	-	TRBJ1-1	CASSEYADTKAFF	TGTGCCAGCAGTGAATATGCCGACACTAAAGCTTTCTTT
TRBV20-1	-	-	TRBJ2-7	CSASGTASYEQYF	TGCAGTGCTTCCGGGACGGCCTCCTACGAGCAGTACTTC
TRBV27	TRBD2	few	TRBJ2-7	CASSLIGEGSYEQYF	TGTGCCAGCAGTTTAATAGGGGAGGGGTCCTACGAGCAGTACTTC
TRBV5-1	TRBD2	few	TRBJ2-5	CASSTSGGGQETQYF	TGCGCCAGCAGCACCAGCGGGGGGGGCCAAGAGACCCAGTACTTC
TRBV4-1	-	-	TRBJ1-6	CASRQGTGQKNSPLHF	TGCGCCAGCAGACAAGGAACTGGACAGAAAAATTCACCCCTCCACTTT
TRBV15	-	-	TRBJ2-2	CATSPTGTNNTGELFF	TGTGCCACCAGTCCGACCGGGACAAATAACACCGGGGAGCTGTTTTTT
TRBV5-4	TRBD2	few	TRBJ2-3	CASRLAGGSGTDTQYF	TGTGCCAGCAGGTTAGCGGGGGGGTCCGGTACAGATACGCAGTATTTT